The 8 T cell receptor beta chains listed next were all sequenced from one sample in a study of cytomegalovirus exposure and HLA in healthy donors. The PCR made use of 60 Vbeta and 13 Jbeta primers. Clones were sequenced by immunoSEQ multiplex PCR, and TCRdb holds only the in-frame ones, with some missing. The table shows 89,000 or so clones, with under 85% occurring only once. Source material: PBMCs. The receptors come from a boy younger than 18 in good health and CMV-seronegative.

This clone has a handful of counts. The chain carries TRBV20-1 and TRBJ2-5, with no clear D. The CDR3 totals 11 residues. Germline assignment: CDR1 DFQATT and CDR2 SNEGSKA (reference sequence). The V gene lost 3 bases and the J gene lost 1 base, with 3 bases spanning the gap. The CDR3 nucleotides read TGCAGTGCTAGGGCCCAAGAGACCCAGTACTTC. This gives the protein CSARAQETQYF.

The V call is TRBV10-3, the J call TRBJ1-4, with TRBD1 identical over 8 bases. The ends lost 3 bases at V and 7 bases at J; junction bases unmatched: 7. The CDR3 totals 15 residues. Germline V gene lookup returns CDR1 ENHRY and CDR2 SYGVKD. The CDR3 nucleotides are TGTGCCATCAGTGACCCCGGACAGGGCGCTGAAAAACTGTTTTTT. It encodes CAISDPGQGAEKLFF.

The rearrangement links TRBV7-3 to TRBJ2-2, with 12 positions matching TRBD2. The CDR3 is 16 amino acids. Per germline, CDR1 SGHTA and CDR2 FQGTGA. V was pared by 4 bases and J by 4 bases, with 4 bases of the junction left unmatched. CDR3 in DNA: TGTGCCAGCAGCTCATCGACTAGCGGGAGCACCGGGGAGCTGTTTTTT. This codes for CASSSSTSGSTGELFF.

This clone was counted between two and nine times. The chain recombines TRBV29-1 with TRBJ1-1; D uncertain. Trimming cost V 6 bases and J 1 base, with 18 bases left between them. Per germline, CDR1 SQVTM and CDR2 ANQGSEA. The CDR3 covers 15 residues. CDR3 residues: CSVPAVASKNTEAFF. The CDR3 DNA follows: TGCAGCGTCCCCGCGGTGGCCAGTAAGAACACTGAAGCTTTCTTT.

This clone was counted only a few times. The V gene is TRBV7-9, the J gene TRBJ1-2; D is perhaps TRBD1 (6 bases). The CDR3 has 14 residues. Germline V gene lookup returns CDR1 SEHNR and CDR2 FQNEAQ (reference sequence). V lost 7 bases to trimming and J lost 6 bases, with 18 bases between them. The CDR3 reads CASNVNTGWNGYTF. For the CDR3, the DNA is TGTGCCAGCAACGTAAACACAGGGTGGAATGGCTACACCTTC.

The chain combines TRBV29-1 with TRBJ2-7; no definite D call. Germline V lookup: CDR1 SQVTM, CDR2 ANQGSEA. CDR3 length equals 12 residues. Deletions cut 5 bases from V and 2 bases from J, with 10 bases between. CDR3 region: CSVMGLTYEQYF. CDR3 bases: TGCAGCGTTATGGGCCTGACCTACGAGCAGTACTTC.

CDR3 coding DNA: TGTGCCTCAGGACAGCTACATGGAAACACCATATATTTT. As protein: CASGQLHGNTIYF. The chain recombines TRBV30 with TRBJ1-3; possible D gene TRBD1, 6 bases. V was shortened by 7 bases and J by 3 bases, with 13 bases between the two germline ends. The CDR3 covers 13 residues. Germline assignment: CDR1 GTSNPN and CDR2 SVGIG (reference sequence).

V usage is TRBV7-9 and J usage is TRBJ2-1, with no clear D. CDR3 length: 16 amino acids. Trimming left V 2 bases short and J 2 bases short, with 13 bases between. CDR1 is SEHNR, CDR2 FQNEAQ, per germline (reference sequence). The CDR3 region is CASSLSVSLTYNEQFF. Here the CDR3 DNA reads TGTGCCAGCAGCTTAAGTGTTAGCCTAACCTACAATGAGCAGTTCTTC.